One sample yielded the 2 T cell receptor beta chains listed below, sequenced in a study of glioma-infiltrating T cells after dendritic cell vaccination. Clones were read by immunoSEQ multiplex PCR, and TCRdb kept only the in-frame ones, dropping some. The table shows about 92,000 clones, with 85% to 90% occurring only once. The starting material was blood, obtained before dendritic cell vaccination. These receptors all come from a human donor with glioblastoma.

The chain recombines TRBV4-1 with TRBJ1-1, with TRBD1 matching 11 bases. CDR1 and CDR2 (germline): MGHRA, YSYEKL. V lost 4 bases and J lost 1; bases outside the gene matches: 5. This CDR3 contains 16 residues. This CDR3 is CASSPGQGGRNTEAFF. In nucleotides, the CDR3 is TGCGCCAGCAGCCCGGGACAGGGGGGCAGGAACACTGAAGCTTTCTTT.

The chain has TRBV14 and TRBJ2-7; TRBD1 might be the D (5 bases). Germline loops: CDR1 SGHDN, CDR2 FVKESK. This CDR3 contains 14 residues. V dropped 4 bases and J dropped 6 bases, with 16 bases sitting between them. CDR3 protein: CASSPGFANSEQYF. The CDR3 DNA sequence: TGTGCCAGCAGCCCAGGGTTCGCGAATTCCGAGCAGTACTTC. The entire variable domain, with the rest obtained from reference TRBV14 and TRBJ2-7, is as follows: EAGVTQFPSHSVIEKGQTVTLRCDPISGHDNLYWYRRVMGKEIKFLLHFVKESKQDESGMPNNRFLAERTGGTYSTLKVQPAELEDSGVYFCASSPGFANSEQYFGPGTRLTVT.